These T cell receptor beta chains were read from a single sample in a study of blood T cell repertoires in COVID-19. Profiling relied on immunoSEQ multiplex PCR, and the TCRdb table lists in-frame clones only, not all of them. The sample has more than 250,000 clones; 70% to 90% are singletons. Sequenced sample: peripheral blood. Source of these receptors: a woman in her 30s who had recovered from COVID-19. CDR3s include the opening cysteine and the closing phenylalanine or tryptophan. Fields, in order: V gene, J gene, D gene, clone size, CDR3 protein, CDR3 DNA. The D gene is left open where the match is weak. A row's size may be missing; if present it is once, few, many or a size class.

TRBV7-2,TRBJ1-2,TRBD1,once,CASSRGTGSYGYTF,TGTGCCAGCAGCCGGGGGACAGGGAGCTATGGCTACACCTTC
TRBV5-4,TRBJ2-1,TRBD2,NA,CASSLQRESYNEQFF,TGTGCCAGCAGCTTGCAGCGGGAGAGCTACAATGAGCAGTTCTTC
TRBV5-6,TRBJ1-1,NA,NA,CASSLVGQGGTEAFF,TGTGCCAGCAGCTTGGTGGGTCAGGGTGGAACTGAAGCTTTCTTT
TRBV11-2,TRBJ2-5,TRBD1,NA,CASSSTGSETQYF,TGTGCCAGCAGCTCGACAGGGTCGGAGACCCAGTACTTC
TRBV13,TRBJ2-7,NA,NA,CASSLAQSYEQYF,TGTGCCAGCAGCTTAGCCCAATCCTACGAGCAGTACTTC
TRBV11-3,TRBJ2-2,NA,NA,CASSSDTNTGELFF,TGTGCCAGCAGCTCGGACACGAACACCGGGGAGCTGTTTTTT
TRBV28,TRBJ2-7,NA,few,CASSSGNEQYF,TGTGCCAGCAGTTCGGGTAACGAGCAGTACTTC
TRBV19,TRBJ2-1,TRBD2,NA,CASRGLAGDDEQFF,TGTGCCAGTCGCGGACTAGCGGGAGATGATGAGCAGTTCTTC
TRBV6-5,TRBJ2-3,NA,few,CASTLGGADTQYF,TGTGCCAGCACCTTAGGGGGAGCAGATACGCAGTATTTT
TRBV4-1,TRBJ1-5,NA,NA,CASSQEQANNQPQHF,TGCGCCAGCAGCCAAGAGCAGGCCAACAATCAGCCCCAGCATTTT
TRBV9,TRBJ1-3,TRBD1,NA,CASSGDRGPGNTIYF,TGTGCCAGCAGCGGCGACAGGGGGCCTGGAAACACCATATATTTT
TRBV5-1,TRBJ2-5,NA,NA,CASQTGGGATGETQYF,TGCGCCAGCCAGACTGGGGGGGGCGCGACGGGAGAGACCCAGTACTTC
TRBV6-5,TRBJ1-5,NA,NA,CASTTGRPGQPQHF,TGTGCCAGCACCACCGGGAGGCCGGGCCAGCCCCAGCATTTT
TRBV5-4,TRBJ1-5,TRBD1,NA,CASSQGQGQPQHF,TGTGCCAGCAGCCAGGGACAGGGGCAGCCCCAGCATTTT
TRBV30,TRBJ2-7,TRBD1,NA,CAWNPGQEFNEQYF,TGTGCCTGGAATCCGGGACAGGAGTTTAACGAGCAGTACTTC
TRBV10-2,TRBJ2-3,TRBD1,NA,CASRDRGRTDTQYF,TGCGCCAGCAGGGACAGGGGTCGGACAGATACGCAGTATTTT
TRBV19,TRBJ1-5,TRBD1,NA,CASSDRTGGQPQHF,TGTGCCAGTAGTGACCGGACAGGGGGTCAGCCCCAGCATTTT
TRBV5-1,TRBJ1-6,NA,NA,CASSFPNLDRSNSPLHF,TGCGCCAGCAGCTTCCCAAACCTGGACAGATCTAATTCACCCCTCCACTTT
TRBV7-9,TRBJ1-2,NA,NA,CASSLDGPYGYTF,TGTGCCAGCAGCTTAGATGGGCCCTATGGCTACACCTTC
TRBV10-3,TRBJ2-7,TRBD2,NA,CAISAQASGRPYEQYF,TGTGCCATCAGTGCTCAGGCTAGCGGGCGCCCCTACGAGCAGTACTTC
TRBV30,TRBJ2-3,TRBD2,NA,CAWAIAGGLTDTQYF,TGTGCCTGGGCCATAGCGGGGGGGCTAACAGATACGCAGTATTTT
TRBV28,TRBJ2-3,NA,NA,CASSLSQRTDTQYF,TGTGCCAGCAGTTTATCACAGCGCACAGATACGCAGTATTTT
TRBV7-3,TRBJ2-1,TRBD2,NA,CASSLLAGVLDEQFF,TGTGCCAGCAGCCTCCTAGCGGGAGTATTGGATGAGCAGTTCTTC
TRBV28,TRBJ1-2,TRBD1,NA,CASRGQIYGYTF,TGTGCCAGCAGGGGACAGATCTATGGCTACACCTTC
TRBV19,TRBJ2-3,TRBD1,NA,CASSRSGQTTDTQYF,TGTGCCAGTAGTAGGTCGGGACAGACCACAGATACGCAGTATTTT
TRBV5-1,TRBJ2-7,NA,NA,CASSLMPGSYEQYF,TGCGCCAGCAGCTTGATGCCAGGCTCCTACGAGCAGTACTTC
TRBV3-1/TRBV3-2,TRBJ2-1,TRBD1,NA,CASSPRGLGEQFF,TGTGCCAGCAGCCCCAGGGGGCTGGGCGAGCAGTTCTTC
TRBV7-2,TRBJ2-4,TRBD2,NA,CASSAGVGGRRGNIQYF,TGTGCCAGCAGCGCGGGCGTGGGGGGGAGGCGCGGAAACATTCAGTACTTC
TRBV2,TRBJ2-4,NA,NA,CASSGEVLAKNIQYF,TGTGCCAGCAGCGGGGAGGTCCTAGCCAAAAACATTCAGTACTTC
TRBV3-1/TRBV3-2,TRBJ2-3,TRBD2,NA,CASSELAGDTDTQYF,TGTGCCAGCAGCGAACTAGCGGGAGATACAGATACGCAGTATTTT
TRBV27,TRBJ1-1,NA,NA,CASSLLGFSSEAFF,TGTGCCAGCAGTTTACTCGGCTTTAGCTCTGAAGCTTTCTTT
TRBV14,TRBJ1-1,NA,NA,CASSLALRTEAFF,TGTGCCAGCAGCTTAGCCCTGCGTACTGAAGCTTTCTTT
TRBV5-5,TRBJ2-5,NA,NA,CASSLFGLGSLMEETQYF,TGTGCCAGCAGCTTGTTCGGGTTAGGATCCTTAATGGAAGAGACCCAGTACTTC
TRBV7-9,TRBJ2-1,TRBD2,NA,CASSPAGVSYNEQFF,TGTGCCAGCAGCCCGGCGGGGGTTTCCTACAATGAGCAGTTCTTC
TRBV11-2,TRBJ2-3,TRBD2,NA,CASSINSGSRTDTQYF,TGTGCCAGCAGTATTAATAGCGGGAGTCGAACAGATACGCAGTATTTT
TRBV6-6,TRBJ2-2,TRBD2,few,CASSPGTSGRLTGELFF,TGTGCCAGCAGTCCCGGGACTAGCGGGAGATTAACCGGGGAGCTGTTTTTT
TRBV7-2,TRBJ2-2,NA,NA,CASSSGIGTRNTGELFF,TGTGCCAGCAGCTCTGGTATCGGGACAAGGAACACCGGGGAGCTGTTTTTT
TRBV27,TRBJ2-2,TRBD2,few,CASSPGGIGELFF,TGTGCCAGCTCCCCGGGGGGGATCGGGGAGCTGTTTTTT
TRBV19,TRBJ2-1,NA,NA,CASSIGSGLYNEQFF,TGTGCCAGTAGTATAGGTAGCGGACTTTACAATGAGCAGTTCTTC
TRBV5-1,TRBJ2-2,TRBD1,NA,CASSSTGAGELFF,TGCGCCAGCAGCTCCACAGGGGCCGGGGAGCTGTTTTTT
TRBV7-3,TRBJ1-6,NA,once,CASSLNPYSSYNSPLHF,TGTGCCAGCAGCCTAAACCCGTATAGCTCCTATAATTCACCCCTCCACTTT
TRBV10-2,TRBJ2-7,TRBD1,NA,CASSEARQGSYEQYF,TGCGCCAGCAGTGAGGCCCGACAGGGGTCCTACGAGCAGTACTTC
TRBV7-2,TRBJ2-7,TRBD2,NA,CASSSRGASGKYEQYF,TGTGCCAGCAGCTCCCGGGGGGCTAGCGGGAAGTACGAGCAGTACTTC
TRBV9,TRBJ1-1,NA,NA,CASSPRQGGDTEAFF,TGTGCCAGCAGCCCGCGCCAGGGTGGGGACACTGAAGCTTTCTTT
TRBV20-1,TRBJ2-4,TRBD2,NA,CSASTSGKKNIQYF,TGCAGTGCTAGTACTAGCGGGAAGAAAAACATTCAGTACTTC
TRBV27,TRBJ1-5,NA,NA,CASSLGGFGQPQHF,TGTGCCAGCAGTTTAGGGGGCTTCGGACAGCCCCAGCATTTT
TRBV24-1,TRBJ1-3,NA,NA,CAISTGPAIRNTIYF,TGTGCCATTTCGACAGGCCCAGCAATTCGGAACACCATATATTTT